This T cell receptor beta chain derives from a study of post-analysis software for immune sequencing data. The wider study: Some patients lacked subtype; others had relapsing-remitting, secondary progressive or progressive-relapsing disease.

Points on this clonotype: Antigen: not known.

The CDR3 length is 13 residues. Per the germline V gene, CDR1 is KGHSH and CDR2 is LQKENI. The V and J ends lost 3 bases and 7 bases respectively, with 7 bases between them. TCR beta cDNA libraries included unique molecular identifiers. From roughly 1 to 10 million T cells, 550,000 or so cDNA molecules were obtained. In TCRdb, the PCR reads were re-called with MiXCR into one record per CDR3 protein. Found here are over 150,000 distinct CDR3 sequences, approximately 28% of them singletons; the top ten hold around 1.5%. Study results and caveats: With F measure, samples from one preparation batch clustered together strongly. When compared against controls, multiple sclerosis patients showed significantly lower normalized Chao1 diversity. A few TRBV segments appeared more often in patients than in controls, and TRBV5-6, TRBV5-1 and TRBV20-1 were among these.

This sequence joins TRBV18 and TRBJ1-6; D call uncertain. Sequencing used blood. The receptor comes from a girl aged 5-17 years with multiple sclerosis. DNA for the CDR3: TGTGCCAGCTCACCGGAGGGCAATTCACCCCTCCACTTT. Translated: CASSPEGNSPLHF.